The 5 T cell receptor beta chains given below trace back to one sample, sequenced in a study of control samples from healthy donors and cancer patients. The table came from immunoSEQ multiplex PCR; TCRdb's copy has only in-frame clones and leaves some out. The repertoire includes tens of thousands of clones, roughly 90% of them detected once, and roughly 5% sits in the top ten. The sample consisted of blood. Receptor source: a woman in her forties or fifties in good health.

This chain connects TRBV10-1 to TRBJ1-6, with D uncertain. The germline CDR1 and CDR2 sequences are WNHNN and SYGVQD (reference sequence). Between the trimmed V and J ends, which lost 3 bases and 10 bases, there was a span of 13 bases. The CDR3 totals 14 residues. The CDR3 DNA is TGCGCCAGCAGTGAAGCCGCATTGAGGTCACCCCTCCACTTT. It encodes CASSEAALRSPLHF.

The rearrangement uses TRBV9 and TRBJ2-1; 11 positions match TRBD2. The CDR3 runs 14 residues. With V trimmed by 3 bases and J by 9 bases, 5 bases remained unmatched. Germline loops: CDR1 SGDLS, CDR2 YYNGEE. The CDR3 DNA reads as TGTGCCAGCAGCGGACTAGCGGGGAGATCTGAGCAGTTCTTC. Protein product: CASSGLAGRSEQFF. The complete variable domain, with remaining parts taken from reference TRBV9 and TRBJ2-1, reads DSGVTQTPKHLITATGQRVTLRCSPRSGDLSVYWYQQSLDQGLQFLIQYYNGEERAKGNILERFSAQQFPDLHSELNLSSLELGDSALYFCASSGLAGRSEQFFGPGTRLTVL.

The chain carries TRBV24-1 and TRBJ2-1, with unresolved D. The V gene's germline CDR1 is KGHDR and CDR2 SFDVKD. The CDR3 contains 14 residues. V lost 1 base, J lost 10 bases, and 13 bases lay in between. CDR3 DNA: TGTGCCACCAGTGATTTTGTTAAAATGGGCGAGCAGTTCTTC. This encodes CATSDFVKMGEQFF.

This rearrangement joins TRBV6-6 to TRBJ1-5; D might be TRBD1 (5 bases). V was cut by 2 bases and J by 5 bases, with 16 bases left in between. This CDR3 is 16 amino acids long. The germline gives CDR1 MNHNY, CDR2 SVGAGI (reference sequence). The CDR3 reads CASSYMGGRGDQPQHF. CDR3 nucleotides: TGTGCCAGCAGTTACATGGGCGGACGGGGGGATCAGCCCCAGCATTTT.

The gene calls are TRBV2 and TRBJ2-4; 9 positions match TRBD2. This CDR3 has 15 residues. Germline CDR1 and CDR2: SNHLY and FYNNEI. The junction had 4 bases not matched to a gene; V was cut back by 3 bases and J by 4 bases. The CDR3 protein is CASSEASGIKNIQYF. CDR3 nucleotides: TGTGCCAGCAGTGAGGCTAGCGGGATAAAAAACATTCAGTACTTC.